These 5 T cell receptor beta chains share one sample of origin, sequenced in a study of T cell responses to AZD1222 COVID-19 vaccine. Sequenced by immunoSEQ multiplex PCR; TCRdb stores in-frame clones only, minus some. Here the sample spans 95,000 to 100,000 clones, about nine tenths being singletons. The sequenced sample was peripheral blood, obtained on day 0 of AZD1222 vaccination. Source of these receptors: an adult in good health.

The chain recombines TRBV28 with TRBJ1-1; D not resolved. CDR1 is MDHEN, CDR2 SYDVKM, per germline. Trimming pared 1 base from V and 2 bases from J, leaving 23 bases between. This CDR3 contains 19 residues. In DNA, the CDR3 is TGTGCCAGCAGTTTATTATCGGTCGGGAGCAGGAGTATTAACACTGAAGCTTTCTTT. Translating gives CASSLLSVGSRSINTEAFF.

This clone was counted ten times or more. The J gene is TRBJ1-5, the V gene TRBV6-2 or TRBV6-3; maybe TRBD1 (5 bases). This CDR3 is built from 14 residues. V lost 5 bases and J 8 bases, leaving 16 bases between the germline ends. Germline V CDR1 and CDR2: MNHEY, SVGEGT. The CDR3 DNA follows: TGTGCCAGCAGTGACGGGACGGATTATGAGCCCCAGCATTTT. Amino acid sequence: CASSDGTDYEPQHF.

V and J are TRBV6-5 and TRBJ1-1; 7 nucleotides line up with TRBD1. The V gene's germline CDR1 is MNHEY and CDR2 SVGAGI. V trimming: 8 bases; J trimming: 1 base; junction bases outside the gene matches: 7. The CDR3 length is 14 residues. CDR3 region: CASAVGGWNTEAFF. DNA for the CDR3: TGTGCCAGCGCCGTAGGGGGCTGGAACACTGAAGCTTTCTTT.

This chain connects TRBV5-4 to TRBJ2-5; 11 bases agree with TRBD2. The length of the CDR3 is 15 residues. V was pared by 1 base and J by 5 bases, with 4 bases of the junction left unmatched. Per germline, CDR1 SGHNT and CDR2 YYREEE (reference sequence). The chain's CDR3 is CASSLIGTSGETQYF. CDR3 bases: TGTGCCAGCAGCTTGATCGGGACTAGCGGCGAGACCCAGTACTTC.

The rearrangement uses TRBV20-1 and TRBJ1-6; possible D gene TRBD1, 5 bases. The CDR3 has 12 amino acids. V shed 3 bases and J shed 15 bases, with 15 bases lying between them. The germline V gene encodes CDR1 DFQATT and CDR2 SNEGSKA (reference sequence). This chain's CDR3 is CSASGDTGYLHF. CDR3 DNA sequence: TGCAGTGCTAGTGGAGACACAGGTTACCTCCACTTT.